The T cell receptor beta chain described here comes from a study of T cell responses to AZD1222 COVID-19 vaccine. As for this clone: Its antigen is still unknown.

General study results and limits: The donors showed a predominance of white British ancestry and of females, with possible underestimation of clonal diversity. Spike-wide vaccine-associated CD4 TCRs dominated at 160-218 and 743-854. Regions left unmutated in variants are reportedly the target of nearly half of spike-specific TCRs.

Sequencing used immunoSEQ multiplex PCR; TCRdb keeps in-frame clones, though not all of them. The table records about 120,000 clones, 80% to 90% of them present only once. CDR3 size: 17 residues. Sequences were derived from peripheral blood, sampled on day 0 of AZD1222 vaccination. The rearrangement uses TRBV21-1 and TRBJ2-5; no check of the table's D call, TRBD2, against the DNA was made. TRBV21-1 corresponds to a pseudogene. The origin of this receptor is an adult in good health. This CDR3 is CASSKLVPLAGEETQYF. CDR3 bases: TGTGCCAGCAGCAAATTAGTCCCATTAGCGGGAGAAGAGACCCAGTACTTC.